This T cell receptor beta chain is from a study of blood T cell repertoires in COVID-19. Clones were read by immunoSEQ multiplex PCR, and TCRdb kept only the in-frame ones, dropping some. In the table there are approximately 280,000 clones, 70% to 85% of which are singletons. The sequence was obtained from a human donor with COVID-19, enrolled during active disease. The donor label of this sample is uncertain. The sample consisted of peripheral blood.

The CDR3 sequence is CASSPLRGVYEQYF. In DNA, the CDR3 is TGTGCCAGCAGCCCGTTGCGGGGAGTCTACGAGCAGTACTTC. The chain links TRBV3-1 (or the pseudogene TRBV3-2) to TRBJ2-7, with D possibly being TRBD2 (6 bases). CDR3 length: 14 amino acids. Per the germline V gene, CDR1 is LGHDT and CDR2 is YNNKEL (reference sequence). Trimming removed 4 bases at V and 3 bases at J, with 13 bases between.